This is a list of T cell receptor beta chains from one sample in a study of cytomegalovirus exposure and HLA in healthy donors. The data were produced by immunoSEQ multiplex PCR, yet TCRdb's version contains in-frame clones alone and is incomplete. Of 130,000 or so clones in the sample, approximately 81% were seen once. Sequenced: PBMCs. Source of these receptors: a woman aged 25 to 45 in good health and CMV-seronegative. CDR3s include the opening cysteine and the closing phenylalanine or tryptophan.

V	J	CDR3
TRBV12-5	TRBJ2-1	CASGPDNEQFF
TRBV9	TRBJ2-2	CASSVKLAGNTGELFF
TRBV11-2	TRBJ2-1	CASSLESYNEQFF
TRBV10-3	TRBJ2-5	CAISVRQQETQYF
TRBV6-1	TRBJ1-5	CASSSTGLGSLPQHF
TRBV20-1	TRBJ2-1	CSAFRGNEQFF
TRBV5-5	TRBJ1-2	CASSFRGQGQDPIGYTF
TRBV18	TRBJ2-4	CASSPPNDRGWAKNIQYF
TRBV25-1	TRBJ1-5	CASIPGNQPQHF
TRBV29-1	TRBJ2-5	CSGSRGFQETQYF
TRBV7-9	TRBJ1-2	CASSLNTANYGYTF
TRBV11-2	TRBJ2-2	CASSLVLGGATGELFF
TRBV21-1	TRBJ2-5	CASTFSQGPWQETQYF
TRBV2	TRBJ1-2	CASRALDTGDGYTF
TRBV18	TRBJ2-5	CASSPLAGVETQYF
TRBV13	TRBJ1-3	CASSLDRGAGNTIYF
TRBV7-9	TRBJ2-2	CASNPGQGAGELFF
TRBV7-2	TRBJ2-5	CASSLANGLAGGRMGTQYF
TRBV19	TRBJ2-3	CASSMAGGDINTQYF
TRBV19	TRBJ2-2	CASSSPSGASAGELFF
TRBV29-1	TRBJ2-7	CSVAAGGSSYEQYF
TRBV25-1	TRBJ1-1	CASSLPGMNTEAFF
TRBV29-1	TRBJ1-2	CSSQTGKENGYTF
TRBV7-2	TRBJ1-2	CASSQIGQSYGYTF